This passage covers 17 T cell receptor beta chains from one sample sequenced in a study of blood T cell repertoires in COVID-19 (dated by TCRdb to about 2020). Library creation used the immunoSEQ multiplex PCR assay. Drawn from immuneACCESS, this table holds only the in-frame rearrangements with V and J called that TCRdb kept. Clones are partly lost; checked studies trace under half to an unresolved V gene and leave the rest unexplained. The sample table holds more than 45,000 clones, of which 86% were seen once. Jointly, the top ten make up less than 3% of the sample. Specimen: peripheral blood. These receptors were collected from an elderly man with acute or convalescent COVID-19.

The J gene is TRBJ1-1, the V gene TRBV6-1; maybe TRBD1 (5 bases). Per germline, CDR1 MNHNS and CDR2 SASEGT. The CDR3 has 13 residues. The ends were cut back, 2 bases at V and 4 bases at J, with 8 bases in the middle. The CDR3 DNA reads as TGTGCCAGCAGTGAATGGGGGGTCACTGAAGCTTTCTTT. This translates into CASSEWGVTEAFF.

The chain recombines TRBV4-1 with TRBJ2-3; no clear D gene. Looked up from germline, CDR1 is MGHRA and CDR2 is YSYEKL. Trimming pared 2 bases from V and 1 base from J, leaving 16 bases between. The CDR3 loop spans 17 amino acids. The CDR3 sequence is CASSQTPSARGTDTQYF. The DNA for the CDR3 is TGCGCCAGCAGCCAAACCCCGAGTGCTCGGGGCACAGATACGCAGTATTTT.

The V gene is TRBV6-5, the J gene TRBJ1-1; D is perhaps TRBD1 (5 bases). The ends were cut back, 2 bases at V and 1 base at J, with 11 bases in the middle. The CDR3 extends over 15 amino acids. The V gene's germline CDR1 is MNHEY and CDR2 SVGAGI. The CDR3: CASSYDRYSNTEAFF. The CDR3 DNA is TGTGCCAGCAGTTACGACAGATATTCGAACACTGAAGCTTTCTTT.

The CDR3 region has the DNA TGTGCCAGCAGCCTACAGGAGGGGTACGAGCAGTACTTC. This sequence encodes CASSLQEGYEQYF. The J gene is TRBJ2-7, the V gene TRBV7-2, with D maybe TRBD2 (6 bases). The length of the CDR3 is 13 residues. Germline V gene lookup returns CDR1 SGHTA and CDR2 FQGNSA. The V and J ends lost 5 bases and 4 bases respectively, with 12 bases between them.

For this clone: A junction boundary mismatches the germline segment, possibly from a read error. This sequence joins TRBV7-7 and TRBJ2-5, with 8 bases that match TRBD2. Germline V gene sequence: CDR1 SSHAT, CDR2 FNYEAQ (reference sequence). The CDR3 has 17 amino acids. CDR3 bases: TGTGCTAGCAGCTTAGTTGGACTAGCAGGACGGGGAGAGACCCAGTACTTC. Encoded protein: CASSLVGLAGRGETQYF.

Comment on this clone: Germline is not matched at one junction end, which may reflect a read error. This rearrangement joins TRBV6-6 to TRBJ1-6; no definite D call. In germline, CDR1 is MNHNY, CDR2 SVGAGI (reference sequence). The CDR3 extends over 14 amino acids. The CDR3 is CASSPGSHNSPLHF. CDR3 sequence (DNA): TGTGCCAGCAGCCCAGGCTCCCATAATTCACCCCTCCACTTT.

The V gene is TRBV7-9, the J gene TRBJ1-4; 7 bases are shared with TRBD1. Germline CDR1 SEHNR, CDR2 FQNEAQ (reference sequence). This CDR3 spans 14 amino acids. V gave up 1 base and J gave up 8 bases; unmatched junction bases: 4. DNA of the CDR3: TGTGCCAGCAGCTTAGGGACAGGATACGAAAAACTGTTTTTT. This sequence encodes CASSLGTGYEKLFF.

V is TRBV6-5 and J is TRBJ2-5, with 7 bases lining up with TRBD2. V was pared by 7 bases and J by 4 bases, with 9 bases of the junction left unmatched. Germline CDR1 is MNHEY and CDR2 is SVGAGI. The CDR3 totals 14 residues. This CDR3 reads CASTFPGGGETQYF. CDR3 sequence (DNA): TGTGCCAGCACCTTCCCGGGGGGAGGAGAGACCCAGTACTTC.

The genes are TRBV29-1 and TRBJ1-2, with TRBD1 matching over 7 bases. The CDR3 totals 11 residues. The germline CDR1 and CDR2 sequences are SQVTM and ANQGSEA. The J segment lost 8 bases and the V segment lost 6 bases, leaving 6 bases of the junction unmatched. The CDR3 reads CSVGQNPGYTF. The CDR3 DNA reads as TGCAGCGTGGGACAGAATCCGGGCTACACCTTC.

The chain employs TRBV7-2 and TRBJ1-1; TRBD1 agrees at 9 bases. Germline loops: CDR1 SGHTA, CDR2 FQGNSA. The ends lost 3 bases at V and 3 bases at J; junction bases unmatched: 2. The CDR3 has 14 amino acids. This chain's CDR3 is CASSFGQGHTEAFF. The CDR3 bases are TGTGCCAGCAGCTTCGGACAGGGGCACACTGAAGCTTTCTTT.

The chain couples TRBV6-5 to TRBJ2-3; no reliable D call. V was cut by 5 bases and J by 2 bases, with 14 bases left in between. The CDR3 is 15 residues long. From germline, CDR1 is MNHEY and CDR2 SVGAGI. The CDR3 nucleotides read TGTGCCAGCAGTCCCCGAACAAGTACCACAGATACGCAGTATTTT. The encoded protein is CASSPRTSTTDTQYF.

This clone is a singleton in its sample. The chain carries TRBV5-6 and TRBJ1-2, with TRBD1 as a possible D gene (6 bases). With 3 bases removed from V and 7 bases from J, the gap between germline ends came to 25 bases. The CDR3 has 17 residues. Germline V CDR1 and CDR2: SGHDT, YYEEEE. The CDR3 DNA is TGTGCCAGCAGCTCTGGGTGGAGGACAGCTCACCCGGGTGGCTACACCTTC. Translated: CASSSGWRTAHPGGYTF.

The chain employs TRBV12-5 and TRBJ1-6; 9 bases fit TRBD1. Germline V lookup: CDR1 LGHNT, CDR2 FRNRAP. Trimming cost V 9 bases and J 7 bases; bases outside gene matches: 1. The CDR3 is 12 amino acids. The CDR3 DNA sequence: TGTGCTAGCGGGACAGGGAATTCACCCCTCCACTTT. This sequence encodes CASGTGNSPLHF.

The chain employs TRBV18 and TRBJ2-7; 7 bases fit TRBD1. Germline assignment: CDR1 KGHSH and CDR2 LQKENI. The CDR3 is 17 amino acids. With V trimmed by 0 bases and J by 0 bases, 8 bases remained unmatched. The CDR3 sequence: CASSPPLSDRSSYEQYF. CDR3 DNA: TGTGCCAGCTCACCACCTCTTTCGGACAGGAGCTCCTACGAGCAGTACTTC.

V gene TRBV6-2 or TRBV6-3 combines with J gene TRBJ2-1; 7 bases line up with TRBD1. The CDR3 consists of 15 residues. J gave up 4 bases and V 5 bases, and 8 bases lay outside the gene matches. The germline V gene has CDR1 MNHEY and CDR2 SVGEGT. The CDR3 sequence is CASSGNRDRYNEQFF. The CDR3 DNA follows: TGTGCCAGCAGTGGGAACCGGGACAGATACAATGAGCAGTTCTTC.

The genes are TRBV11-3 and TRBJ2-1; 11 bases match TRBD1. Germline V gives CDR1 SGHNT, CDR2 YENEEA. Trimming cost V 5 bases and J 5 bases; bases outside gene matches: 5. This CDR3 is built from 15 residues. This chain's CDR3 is CASSGGTGGNNEQFF. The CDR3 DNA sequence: TGTGCCAGCAGCGGAGGGACAGGGGGAAACAATGAGCAGTTCTTC. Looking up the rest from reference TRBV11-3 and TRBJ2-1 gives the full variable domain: EAGVVQSPRYKIIEKKQPVAFWCNPISGHNTLYWYLQNLGQGPELLIRYENEEAVDDSQLPKDRFSAERLKGVDSTLKIQPAELGDSAVYLCASSGGTGGNNEQFFGPGTRLTVL.

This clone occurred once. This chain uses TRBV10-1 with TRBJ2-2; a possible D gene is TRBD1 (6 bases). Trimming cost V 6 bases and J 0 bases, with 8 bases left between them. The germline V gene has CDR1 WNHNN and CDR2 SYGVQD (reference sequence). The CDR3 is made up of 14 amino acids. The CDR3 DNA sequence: TGCGCCAGCAGACCAGGGGCGAACACCGGGGAGCTGTTTTTT. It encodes CASRPGANTGELFF.